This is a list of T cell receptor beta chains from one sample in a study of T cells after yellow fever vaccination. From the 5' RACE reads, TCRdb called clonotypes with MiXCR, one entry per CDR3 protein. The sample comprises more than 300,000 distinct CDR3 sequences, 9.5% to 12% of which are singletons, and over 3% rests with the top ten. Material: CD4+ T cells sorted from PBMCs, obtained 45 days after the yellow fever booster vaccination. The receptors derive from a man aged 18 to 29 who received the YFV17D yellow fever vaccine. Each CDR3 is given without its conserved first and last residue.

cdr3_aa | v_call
ASGRPPTRNTEAF | TRBV7-2
ASSLGKFGGSQETQY | TRBV12-3/TRBV12-4
ASSRDRPSYSNQPQH | TRBV6-2/TRBV6-3
ASSFQYSTDTQY | TRBV5-1
ASSTWEGTSYNEQF | TRBV28
SATDPGGATGELF | TRBV20-1
ASSQVNDQPQH | TRBV3-1
ASSPGSSGSDTQY | TRBV6-2/TRBV6-3
ASTVRGARGYT | TRBV3-1
ASSLLGIEAF | TRBV3-1
ASSLAAGREQY | TRBV7-3
ASRYTVAAAFKNIQY | TRBV6-1
IARETGELF | TRBV20-1
ASSLRDRGAGANVLT | TRBV13
ASSLKVAGSTDTQY | TRBV5-4
ASSRDHTNSPLH | TRBV5-1